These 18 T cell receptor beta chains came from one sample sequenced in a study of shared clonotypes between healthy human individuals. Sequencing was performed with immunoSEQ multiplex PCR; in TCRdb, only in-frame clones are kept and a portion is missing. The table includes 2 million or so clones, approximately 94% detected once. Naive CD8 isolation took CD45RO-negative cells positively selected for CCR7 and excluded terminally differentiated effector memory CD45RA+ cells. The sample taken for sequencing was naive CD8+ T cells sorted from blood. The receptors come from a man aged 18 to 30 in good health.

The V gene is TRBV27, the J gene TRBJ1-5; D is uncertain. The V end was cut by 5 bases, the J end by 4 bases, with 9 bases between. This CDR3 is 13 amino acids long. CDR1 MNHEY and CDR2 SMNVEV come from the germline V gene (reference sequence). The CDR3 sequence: CASSITENQPQHF. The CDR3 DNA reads TGTGCCAGCAGTATAACAGAAAATCAGCCCCAGCATTTT.

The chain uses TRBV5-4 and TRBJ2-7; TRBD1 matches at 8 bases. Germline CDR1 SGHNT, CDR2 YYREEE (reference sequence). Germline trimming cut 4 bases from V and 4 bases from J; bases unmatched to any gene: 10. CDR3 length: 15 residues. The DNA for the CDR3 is TGTGCCAGCAGCCTCCGGGACAGGCCCTTTTACGAGCAGTACTTC. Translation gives CASSLRDRPFYEQYF.

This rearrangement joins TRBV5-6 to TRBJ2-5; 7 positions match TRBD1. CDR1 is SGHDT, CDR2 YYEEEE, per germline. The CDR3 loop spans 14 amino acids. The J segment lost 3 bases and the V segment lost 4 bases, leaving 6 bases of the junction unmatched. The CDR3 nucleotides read TGTGCCAGCAGCCCAACCGGGACAGAAGAGACCCAGTACTTC. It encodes CASSPTGTEETQYF.

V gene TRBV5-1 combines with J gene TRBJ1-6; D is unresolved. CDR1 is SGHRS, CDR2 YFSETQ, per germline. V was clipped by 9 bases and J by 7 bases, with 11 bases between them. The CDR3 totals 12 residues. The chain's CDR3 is CATQSQNSPLHF. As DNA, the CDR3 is TGCGCCACCCAGAGTCAAAATTCACCCCTCCACTTT.

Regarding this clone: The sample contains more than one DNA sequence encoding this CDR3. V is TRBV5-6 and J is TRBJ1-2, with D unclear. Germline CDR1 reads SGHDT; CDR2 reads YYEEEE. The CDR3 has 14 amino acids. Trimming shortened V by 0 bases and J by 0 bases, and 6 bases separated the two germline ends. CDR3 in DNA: TGTGCCAGCAGCTTGGCAGTCTCTAACTATGGCTACACCTTC. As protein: CASSLAVSNYGYTF.

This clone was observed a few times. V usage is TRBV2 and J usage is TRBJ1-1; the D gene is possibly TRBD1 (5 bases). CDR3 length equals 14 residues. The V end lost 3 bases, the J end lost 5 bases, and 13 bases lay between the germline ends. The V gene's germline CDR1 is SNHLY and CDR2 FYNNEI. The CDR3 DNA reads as TGTGCCAGCAGTGAGCAGGGATCTTCTACTGAAGCTTTCTTT. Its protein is CASSEQGSSTEAFF.

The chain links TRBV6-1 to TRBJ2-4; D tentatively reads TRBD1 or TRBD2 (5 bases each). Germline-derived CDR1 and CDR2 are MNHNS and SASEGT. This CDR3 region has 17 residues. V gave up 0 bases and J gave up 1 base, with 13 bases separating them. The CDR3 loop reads CASSEAGRLGAKNIQYF. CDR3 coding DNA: TGTGCCAGCAGTGAAGCGGGACGACTTGGGGCCAAAAACATTCAGTACTTC.

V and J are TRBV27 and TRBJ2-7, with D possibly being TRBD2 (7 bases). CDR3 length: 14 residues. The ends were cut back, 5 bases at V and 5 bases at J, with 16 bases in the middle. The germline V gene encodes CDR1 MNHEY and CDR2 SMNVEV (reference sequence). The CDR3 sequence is CASSQVGGGNEQYF. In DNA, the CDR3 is TGTGCCAGCAGTCAAGTGGGAGGGGGGAACGAGCAGTACTTC.

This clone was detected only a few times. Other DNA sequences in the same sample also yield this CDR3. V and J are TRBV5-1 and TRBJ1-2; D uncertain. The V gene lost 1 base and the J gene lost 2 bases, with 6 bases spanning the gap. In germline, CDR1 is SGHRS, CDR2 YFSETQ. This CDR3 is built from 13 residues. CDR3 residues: CASSLTENYGYTF. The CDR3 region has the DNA TGCGCCAGCAGCTTGACAGAAAACTATGGCTACACCTTC.

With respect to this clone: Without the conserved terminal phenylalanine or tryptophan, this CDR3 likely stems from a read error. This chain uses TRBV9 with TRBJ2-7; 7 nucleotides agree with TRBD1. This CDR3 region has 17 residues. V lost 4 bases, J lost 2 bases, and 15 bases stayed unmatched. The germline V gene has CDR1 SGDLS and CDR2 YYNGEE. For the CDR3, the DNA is TGTGCCAGCAGCCCCCAATGGGGGACCCAGGGGGCCTACGAGCAGTACCTC. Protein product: CASSPQWGTQGAYEQYL.

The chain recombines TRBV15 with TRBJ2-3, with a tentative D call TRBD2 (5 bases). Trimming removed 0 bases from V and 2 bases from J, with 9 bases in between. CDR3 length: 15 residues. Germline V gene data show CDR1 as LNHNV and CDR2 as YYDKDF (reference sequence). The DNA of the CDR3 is TGTGCCACCAGCAGAGAGGGCGGGCTCACAGATACGCAGTATTTT. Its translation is CATSREGGLTDTQYF.

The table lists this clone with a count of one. CDR3 sequence reads: CAGNRQGVGYEQYF. CDR3 sequence (DNA): TGCGCCGGGAACCGACAGGGGGTAGGATACGAGCAGTACTTC. The chain couples TRBV10-1 to TRBJ2-7; 9 nucleotides match TRBD1. V shed 11 bases and J 4 bases; nucleotides not matched to a gene: 12. The CDR3 is made up of 14 amino acids. Germline V gene data show CDR1 as WNHNN and CDR2 as SYGVQD (reference sequence).

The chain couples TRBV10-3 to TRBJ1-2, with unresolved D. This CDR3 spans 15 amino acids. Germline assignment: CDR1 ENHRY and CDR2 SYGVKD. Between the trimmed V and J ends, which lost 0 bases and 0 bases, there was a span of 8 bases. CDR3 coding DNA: TGTGCCATCAGTGAGTCTGTAGAAACTAACTATGGCTACACCTTC. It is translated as CAISESVETNYGYTF.

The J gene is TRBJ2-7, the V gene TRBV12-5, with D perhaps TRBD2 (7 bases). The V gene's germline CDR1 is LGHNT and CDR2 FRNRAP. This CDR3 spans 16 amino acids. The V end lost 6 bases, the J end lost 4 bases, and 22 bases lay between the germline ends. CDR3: CASGFGGGSVPYEQYF. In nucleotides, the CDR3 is TGTGCTAGTGGCTTTGGGGGGGGCTCCGTCCCTTACGAGCAGTACTTC.

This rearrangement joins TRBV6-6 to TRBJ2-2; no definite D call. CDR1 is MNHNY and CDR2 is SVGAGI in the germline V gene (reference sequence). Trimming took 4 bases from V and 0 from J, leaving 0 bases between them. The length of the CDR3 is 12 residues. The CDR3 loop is CASSSNTGELFF. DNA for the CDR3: TGTGCCAGCAGTTCGAACACCGGGGAGCTGTTTTTT.

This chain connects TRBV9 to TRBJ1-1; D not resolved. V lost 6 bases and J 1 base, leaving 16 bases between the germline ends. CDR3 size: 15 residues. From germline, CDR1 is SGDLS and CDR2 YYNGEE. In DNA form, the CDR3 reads TGTGCCAGCACCCGATCCGGGAAGGGGAACACTGAAGCTTTCTTT. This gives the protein CASTRSGKGNTEAFF.

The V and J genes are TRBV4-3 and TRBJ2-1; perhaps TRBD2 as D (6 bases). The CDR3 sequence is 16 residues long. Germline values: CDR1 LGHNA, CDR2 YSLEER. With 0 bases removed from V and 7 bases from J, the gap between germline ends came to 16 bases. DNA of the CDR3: TGCGCCAGCAGCCAAGATTCGGAGGGGAGTGGGAATGAGCAGTTCTTC. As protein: CASSQDSEGSGNEQFF.

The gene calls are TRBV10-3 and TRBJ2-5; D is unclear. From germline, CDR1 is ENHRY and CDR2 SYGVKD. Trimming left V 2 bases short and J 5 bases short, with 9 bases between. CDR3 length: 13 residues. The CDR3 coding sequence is TGTGCCATCAGTGAGGTAGTTTGGGAGACCCAGTACTTC. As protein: CAISEVVWETQYF.